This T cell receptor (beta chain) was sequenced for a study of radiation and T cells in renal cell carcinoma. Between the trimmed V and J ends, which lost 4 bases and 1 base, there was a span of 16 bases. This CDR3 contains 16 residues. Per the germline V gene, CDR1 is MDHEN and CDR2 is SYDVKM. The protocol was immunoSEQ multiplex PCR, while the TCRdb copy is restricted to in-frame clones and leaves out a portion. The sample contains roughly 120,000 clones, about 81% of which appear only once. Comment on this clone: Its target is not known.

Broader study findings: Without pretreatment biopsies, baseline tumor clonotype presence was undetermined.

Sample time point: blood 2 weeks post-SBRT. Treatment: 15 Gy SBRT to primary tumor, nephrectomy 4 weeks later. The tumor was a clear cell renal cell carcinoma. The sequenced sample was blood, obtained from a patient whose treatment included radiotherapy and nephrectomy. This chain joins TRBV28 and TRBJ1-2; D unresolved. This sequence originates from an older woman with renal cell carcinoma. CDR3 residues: CASSSPVLYNNYGYTF. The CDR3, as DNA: TGTGCCAGCAGTTCTCCCGTCTTGTACAATAACTATGGCTACACCTTC.